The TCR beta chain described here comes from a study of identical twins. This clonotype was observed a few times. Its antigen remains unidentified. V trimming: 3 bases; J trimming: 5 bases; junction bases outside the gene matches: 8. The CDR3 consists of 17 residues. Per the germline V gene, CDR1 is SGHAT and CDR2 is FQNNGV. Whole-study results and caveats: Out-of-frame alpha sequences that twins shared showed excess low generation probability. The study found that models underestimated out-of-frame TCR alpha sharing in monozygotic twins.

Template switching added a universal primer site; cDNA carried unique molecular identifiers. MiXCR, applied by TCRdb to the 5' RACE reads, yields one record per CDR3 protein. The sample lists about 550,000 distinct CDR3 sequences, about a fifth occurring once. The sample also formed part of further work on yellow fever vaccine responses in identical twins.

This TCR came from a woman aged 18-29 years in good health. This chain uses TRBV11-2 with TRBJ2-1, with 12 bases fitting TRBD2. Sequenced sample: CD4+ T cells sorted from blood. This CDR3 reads CASSLMTGLAGNNEQFF. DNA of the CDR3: TGTGCCAGCAGCTTGATGACCGGACTAGCGGGAAACAATGAGCAGTTCTTC.